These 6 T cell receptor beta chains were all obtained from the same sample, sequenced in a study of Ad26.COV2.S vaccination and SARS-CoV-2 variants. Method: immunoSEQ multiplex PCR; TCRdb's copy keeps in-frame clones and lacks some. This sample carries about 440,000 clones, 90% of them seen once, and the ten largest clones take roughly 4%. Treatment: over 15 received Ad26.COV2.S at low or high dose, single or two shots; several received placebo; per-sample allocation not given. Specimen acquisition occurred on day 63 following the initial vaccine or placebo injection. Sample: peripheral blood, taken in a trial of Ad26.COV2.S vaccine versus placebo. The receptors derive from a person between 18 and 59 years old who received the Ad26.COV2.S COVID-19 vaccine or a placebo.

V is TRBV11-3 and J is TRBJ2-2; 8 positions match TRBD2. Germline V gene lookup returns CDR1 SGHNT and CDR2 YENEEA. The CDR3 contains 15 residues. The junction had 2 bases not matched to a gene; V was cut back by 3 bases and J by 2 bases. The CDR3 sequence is CASSFSGANTGELFF. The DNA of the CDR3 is TGTGCCAGCAGCTTTAGCGGGGCCAACACCGGGGAGCTGTTTTTT.

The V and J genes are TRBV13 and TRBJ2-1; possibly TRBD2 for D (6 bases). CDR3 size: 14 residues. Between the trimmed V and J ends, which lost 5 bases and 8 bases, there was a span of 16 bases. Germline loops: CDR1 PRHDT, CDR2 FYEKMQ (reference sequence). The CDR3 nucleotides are TGTGCCAGCAGCCCGGGGGTCGCCGGGGATGAGCAGTTCTTC. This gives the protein CASSPGVAGDEQFF.

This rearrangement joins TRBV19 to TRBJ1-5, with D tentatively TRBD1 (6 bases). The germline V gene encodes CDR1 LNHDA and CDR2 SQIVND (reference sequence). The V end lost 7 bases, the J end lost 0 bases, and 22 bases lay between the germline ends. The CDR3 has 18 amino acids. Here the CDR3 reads CASKGEQGPVYSNQPQHF. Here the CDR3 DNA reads TGTGCCAGTAAAGGGGAACAGGGCCCCGTTTATAGCAATCAGCCCCAGCATTTT.

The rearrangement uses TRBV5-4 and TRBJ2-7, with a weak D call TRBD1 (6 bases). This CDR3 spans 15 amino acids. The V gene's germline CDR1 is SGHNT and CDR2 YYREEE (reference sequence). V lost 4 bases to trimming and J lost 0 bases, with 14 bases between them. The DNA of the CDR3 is TGTGCCAGCAGCACCGGGACACTTAGCTCCTACGAGCAGTACTTC. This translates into CASSTGTLSSYEQYF.

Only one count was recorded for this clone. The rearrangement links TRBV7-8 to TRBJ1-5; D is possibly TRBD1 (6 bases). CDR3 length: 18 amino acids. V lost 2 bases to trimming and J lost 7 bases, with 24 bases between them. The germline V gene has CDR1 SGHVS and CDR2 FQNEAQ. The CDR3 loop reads CASSLSPFRDKTKQPQHF. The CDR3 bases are TGTGCCAGCAGCTTATCTCCCTTCCGGGACAAAACTAAACAGCCCCAGCATTTT.

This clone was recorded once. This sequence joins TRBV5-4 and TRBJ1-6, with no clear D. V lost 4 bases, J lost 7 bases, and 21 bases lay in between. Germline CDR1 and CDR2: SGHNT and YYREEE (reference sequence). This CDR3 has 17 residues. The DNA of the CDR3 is TGTGCCAGCAGCCAACCGGGCTCCCCGGCGGGCAATTCACCCCTCCACTTT. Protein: CASSQPGSPAGNSPLHF. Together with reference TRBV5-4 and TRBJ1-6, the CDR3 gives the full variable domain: ETGVTQSPTHLIKTRGQQVTLRCSSQSGHNTVSWYQQALGQGPQFIFQYYREEENGRGNFPPRFSGLQFPNYSSELNVNALELDDSALYLCASSQPGSPAGNSPLHFGNGTRLTVT.